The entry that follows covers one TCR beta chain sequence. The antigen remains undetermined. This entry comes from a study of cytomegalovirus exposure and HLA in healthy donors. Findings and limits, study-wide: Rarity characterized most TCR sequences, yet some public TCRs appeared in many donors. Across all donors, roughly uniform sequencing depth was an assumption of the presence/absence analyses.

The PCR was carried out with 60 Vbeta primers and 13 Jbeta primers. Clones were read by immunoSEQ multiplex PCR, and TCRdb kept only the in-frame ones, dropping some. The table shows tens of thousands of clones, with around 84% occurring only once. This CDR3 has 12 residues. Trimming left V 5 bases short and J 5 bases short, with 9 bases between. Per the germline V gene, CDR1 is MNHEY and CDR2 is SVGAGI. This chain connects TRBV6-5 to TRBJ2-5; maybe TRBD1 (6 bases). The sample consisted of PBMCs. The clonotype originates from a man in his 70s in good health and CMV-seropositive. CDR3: CASSTQGETQYF. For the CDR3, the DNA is TGTGCCAGCAGTACGCAGGGGGAGACCCAGTACTTC.